What follows are 22 T cell receptor beta chains derived from one specimen sequenced in a study of beta chain features in type 1 diabetes. Overall study results and limits: There was a moderate but significant shortening of TCRB CDR3s in all four CD4+ subsets of Type 1 diabetes patients.

These receptors have no known antigen. TCRB transcripts that were expressed got sequenced, as all of the isolated RNA had been reverse transcribed. The assay was immunoSEQ multiplex PCR, and TCRdb's table has in-frame clones only and misses some. The sample has some 190,000 clones; less than 10% are singletons. Sequenced input: central memory CD4+ T cells from blood. These receptors were collected from a man between 18 and 35 years old with type 1 diabetes.

The gene calls are TRBV28 and TRBJ2-5; 7 bases align to TRBD1. The end of the DNA aligns better with TRBJ2-7, so the J call may be wrong. This CDR3 is 14 amino acids long. The germline V gene encodes CDR1 MDHEN and CDR2 SYDVKM. The CDR3 nucleotides are TGTGCCAGCAGTCACAGGGGCCTTCTTGGCGAGCAGTACTTC. Its protein product is CASSHRGLLGEQYF.

V and J are TRBV19 and TRBJ1-6; D perhaps matches TRBD1 (6 bases). Trimming stripped 3 bases from V and 10 bases from J, with 13 bases between. CDR1 LNHDA and CDR2 SQIVND come from the germline V gene (reference sequence). This CDR3 is 14 amino acids long. The CDR3 sequence is CASSISDSQSPLHF. In nucleotides, the CDR3 is TGTGCCAGTAGTATTTCGGACAGTCAGTCACCCCTCCACTTT.

The chain joins TRBV7-9 to TRBJ1-1, with TRBD1 identical over 8 bases. The germline gives CDR1 SEHNR, CDR2 FQNEAQ (reference sequence). CDR3 length: 15 residues. Unmatched junction bases numbered 8, after V lost 5 bases and J lost 3 bases. CDR3 bases: TGTGCCAGCAGCCCGGGGTACAGGGGGTACACTGAAGCTTTCTTT. It is translated as CASSPGYRGYTEAFF.

This clone was detected many times. V is TRBV4-1 and J is TRBJ2-1, with TRBD2 identical over 7 bases. The trim removed 4 bases at V and 2 bases at J, leaving 8 bases unmatched. CDR3 size: 16 residues. The germline V gene encodes CDR1 MGHRA and CDR2 YSYEKL. The CDR3 region has the DNA TGCGCCAGCAGCCTCGAGGGCGGGAGCACCTACAATGAGCAGTTCTTC. It encodes CASSLEGGSTYNEQFF.

V gene TRBV19 combines with J gene TRBJ2-7, with 9 positions matching TRBD1. V was pared by 5 bases and J by 2 bases, with 10 bases of the junction left unmatched. From germline, CDR1 is LNHDA and CDR2 SQIVND (reference sequence). The CDR3 has 16 residues. CDR3 nucleotides: TGTGCCAGTAGTTCACTCCCTGGGACAGGGACCTACGAGCAGTACTTC. Its protein is CASSSLPGTGTYEQYF.

The CDR3 region is CAWARQGSNTEAFF. CDR3 nucleotide sequence: TGTGCCTGGGCCCGACAGGGGTCGAACACTGAAGCTTTCTTT. The chain couples TRBV30 to TRBJ1-1; 8 positions agree with TRBD1. The CDR3 runs 14 residues. The junction had 6 bases not matched to a gene; V was cut back by 5 bases and J by 1 base. CDR1 and CDR2 (germline): GTSNPN, SVGIG (reference sequence).

This clone was seen more than once but under ten times. V usage is TRBV11-2 and J usage is TRBJ2-5; 8 bases map to TRBD1. This CDR3 region has 14 residues. CDR1 is SGHAT and CDR2 is FQNNGV in the germline V gene. V lost 0 bases and J lost 5; bases outside the gene matches: 2. CDR3 region: CASSLDRTGETQYF. CDR3 nucleotides: TGTGCCAGCAGCTTAGACAGGACAGGGGAGACCCAGTACTTC.

This clone showed up many times. The genes are TRBV29-1 and TRBJ1-2, with D possibly being TRBD1 (6 bases). The CDR3 runs 12 residues. Trimming took off 8 bases at V and 4 bases at J, with 14 bases between the two ends. Germline values: CDR1 SQVTM, CDR2 ANQGSEA. The CDR3 DNA sequence: TGCAGCACCTCAACAGGGCTCTATGGCTACACCTTC. Protein: CSTSTGLYGYTF.

This clone appeared a few times. This chain links TRBV19 with TRBJ1-5; no definite D call. This CDR3 contains 13 residues. V lost 3 bases, J lost 2 bases, and 5 bases lay in between. Germline V gene data show CDR1 as LNHDA and CDR2 as SQIVND (reference sequence). The CDR3 region is CASSMAGNQPQHF. CDR3 in DNA: TGTGCCAGTAGTATGGCCGGCAATCAGCCCCAGCATTTT.

The rearrangement uses TRBV2 and TRBJ1-5; D is possibly TRBD1 (6 bases). Germline-derived CDR1 and CDR2 are SNHLY and FYNNEI. This CDR3 is 18 amino acids long. The V end lost 4 bases, the J end lost 2 bases, and 21 bases lay between the germline ends. The CDR3 DNA reads TGTGCCAGCAGTGGAACAGGGAGGGCATTTGGAGGCAATCAGCCCCAGCATTTT. It yields the protein CASSGTGRAFGGNQPQHF.

Only a few counts were recorded for this clone. The junction departs from the called germline gene at one end, perhaps through a read error. The rearrangement uses TRBV29-1 and TRBJ1-2; D not resolved. This CDR3 has 12 amino acids. Per the germline V gene, CDR1 is SQVTM and CDR2 is ANQGSEA. The CDR3 DNA sequence: TGCAGCGTGGGTCAGCGTAACTATGGGTACACCTTC. Translating it yields CSVGQRNYGYTF.

This clone has more than one count but fewer than ten. CDR3 protein: CSVKTGSTSSPLHF. Here the CDR3 DNA reads TGCAGCGTGAAAACAGGGTCCACCTCCTCACCCCTCCACTTT. The chain combines TRBV29-1 with TRBJ1-6, with a weak D call TRBD1 (6 bases). Germline CDR1 and CDR2: SQVTM and ANQGSEA. The CDR3 loop spans 14 amino acids. V lost 6 bases, J lost 10 bases, and 19 bases lay in between.

In its sample, this clone was seen many times. The rearrangement joins TRBV30 to TRBJ1-4; TRBD1 matches at 7 bases. The trim removed 1 base at V and 10 bases at J, leaving 6 bases unmatched. Germline assignment: CDR1 GTSNPN and CDR2 SVGIG (reference sequence). The length of the CDR3 is 13 residues. DNA for the CDR3: TGTGCCTGGAGTGGCGGGACAGATGGAAAACTGTTTTTT. Encoded protein: CAWSGGTDGKLFF. Looking up the rest from reference TRBV30 and TRBJ1-4 gives the full variable domain: SQTIHQWPATLVQPVGSPLSLECTVEGTSNPNLYWYRQAAGRGLQLLFYSVGIGQISSEVPQNLSASRPQDRQFILSSKKLLLSDSGFYLCAWSGGTDGKLFFGSGTQLSVL.

The chain combines TRBV5-1 with TRBJ2-7; 14 bases are shared with TRBD2. Trimming at V came to 7 bases and at J to 3 bases, leaving 3 bases not matched to a gene. Germline V lookup: CDR1 SGHRS, CDR2 YFSETQ. The CDR3 spans 14 residues. CDR3: CASGTSGGSYEQYF. CDR3 sequence (DNA): TGCGCCAGCGGGACTAGCGGGGGTAGCTACGAGCAGTACTTC.

This clone has only a few counts. The chain combines TRBV18 with TRBJ2-3, with 9 positions matching TRBD1. The germline gives CDR1 KGHSH, CDR2 LQKENI. The trim removed 6 bases at V and 3 bases at J, leaving 7 bases unmatched. The CDR3 loop spans 15 amino acids. DNA for the CDR3: TGTGCCAGCTCGACCAGACAGGGGGAAACAGATACGCAGTATTTT. It is translated as CASSTRQGETDTQYF. The full variable domain, in which reference TRBV18 and TRBJ2-3 provide the parts outside the CDR3, is NAGVMQNPRHLVRRRGQEARLRCSPMKGHSHVYWYRQLPEEGLKFMVYLQKENIIDESGMPKERFSAEFPKEGPSILRIQQVVRGDSAAYFCASSTRQGETDTQYFGPGTRLTVL.

The chain has TRBV30 and TRBJ2-1, with D possibly matching TRBD2 (6 bases). V was pared by 0 bases and J by 9 bases, with 6 bases between. This CDR3 spans 11 amino acids. CDR1 and CDR2 (germline): GTSNPN, SVGIG (reference sequence). The CDR3 here is CAWSVGGEQFF. The DNA for the CDR3 is TGTGCCTGGAGTGTGGGGGGTGAGCAGTTCTTC.

The V gene is TRBV6-5, the J gene TRBJ2-7, with D tentatively TRBD2 (5 bases). The germline V gene encodes CDR1 MNHEY and CDR2 SVGAGI. The V end was cut by 4 bases, the J end by 4 bases, with 14 bases between. This CDR3 is 14 amino acids long. As DNA, the CDR3 is TGTGCCAGCAGTTCTCAGAGCGGACCTTACGAGCAGTACTTC. This encodes CASSSQSGPYEQYF.

This clone appeared many times. The chain combines TRBV19 with TRBJ1-2; TRBD1 is a possible D gene (5 bases). Trimming took 0 bases from V and 4 from J, leaving 12 bases between them. The CDR3 runs 15 residues. CDR1 is LNHDA, CDR2 SQIVND, per germline (reference sequence). CDR3 bases: TGTGCCAGTAGTATAGACAAGACAGACATCTATGGCTACACCTTC. Amino acids: CASSIDKTDIYGYTF. The full variable domain, rest sourced from reference TRBV19 and TRBJ1-2, is DGGITQSPKYLFRKEGQNVTLSCEQNLNHDAMYWYRQDPGQGLRLIYYSQIVNDFQKGDIAEGYSVSREKKESFPLTVTSAQKNPTAFYLCASSIDKTDIYGYTFGSGTRLTVV.

This clone was seen more than once but under ten times. The rearrangement joins TRBV30 to TRBJ2-3; 7 bases match TRBD2. CDR1 and CDR2 from the germline V gene are GTSNPN and SVGIG (reference sequence). The CDR3 is 14 amino acids. The trim removed 4 bases at V and 4 bases at J, leaving 8 bases unmatched. The chain's CDR3 is CAWTAGGGADTQYF. The CDR3 nucleotides read TGTGCCTGGACCGCTGGGGGGGGTGCAGATACGCAGTATTTT.

On this clone: With only one base between it and a far larger clone, this is likely a read error. At the DNA level, this CDR3 is encoded by other sequences in the same sample as well. The V and J genes are TRBV11-3 and TRBJ2-3; TRBD2 might be the D (5 bases). V lost 0 bases to trimming and J lost 2 bases, with 6 bases between them. The CDR3 has 14 amino acids. Per the germline V gene, CDR1 is SGHNT and CDR2 is YENEEA. The CDR3 DNA sequence: TGTGCCAGCAGCTTAGACGGGAACACAGATACGCAGTATTTT. Translating it yields CASSLDGNTDTQYF.

This clone turned up a few times. The rearrangement links TRBV6-6 to TRBJ2-5; 11 bases match TRBD2. Germline loops: CDR1 MNHNY, CDR2 SVGAGI (reference sequence). The CDR3 length is 13 residues. V gave up 8 bases and J gave up 5 bases; unmatched junction bases: 4. As DNA, the CDR3 is TGTGCCAGCCTAGCGGGGGGTTCGGAGACCCAGTACTTC. It specifies CASLAGGSETQYF.

This chain uses TRBV7-8 with TRBJ2-3, with 9 bases identical to TRBD2. CDR1 SGHVS and CDR2 FQNEAQ come from the germline V gene. V lost 1 base and J lost 2; bases outside the gene matches: 16. The CDR3 has 20 amino acids. The CDR3 loop is CASSLEPSGTSLHHTDTQYF. As DNA, the CDR3 is TGTGCCAGCAGCTTAGAGCCTAGCGGGACGAGCCTACATCACACAGATACGCAGTATTTT.